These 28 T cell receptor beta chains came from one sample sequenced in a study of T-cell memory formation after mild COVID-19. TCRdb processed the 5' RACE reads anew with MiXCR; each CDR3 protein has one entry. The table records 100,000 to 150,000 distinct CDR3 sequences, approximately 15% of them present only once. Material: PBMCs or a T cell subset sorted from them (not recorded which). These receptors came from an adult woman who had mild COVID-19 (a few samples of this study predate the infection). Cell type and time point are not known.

CDR3 amino acids: CASSHRDLLAYGYTF. CDR3 in DNA: TGTGCCAGCAGTCACCGGGACCTCCTTGCCTATGGCTACACCTTC. The chain combines TRBV12-3 or TRBV12-4 with TRBJ1-2; a weak D match, TRBD1 (5 bases). The CDR3 contains 15 residues. V gave up 5 bases and J gave up 4 bases, with 17 bases separating them.

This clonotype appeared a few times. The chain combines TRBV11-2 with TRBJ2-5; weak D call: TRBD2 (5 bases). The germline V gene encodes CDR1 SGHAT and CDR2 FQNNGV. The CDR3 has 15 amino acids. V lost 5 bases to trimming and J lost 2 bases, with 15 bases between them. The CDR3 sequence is CASSPRAIGQETQYF. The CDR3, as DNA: TGTGCCAGCAGCCCGAGGGCAATAGGTCAAGAGACCCAGTACTTC. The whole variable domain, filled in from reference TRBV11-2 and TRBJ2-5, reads EAGVAQSPRYKIIEKRQSVAFWCNPISGHATLYWYQQILGQGPKLLIQFQNNGVVDDSQLPKDRFSAERLKGVDSTLKIQPAKLEDSAVYLCASSPRAIGQETQYFGPGTRLLVL.

The CDR3 DNA reads as TGCAGTGCGTGGGACAGGGAGGAGTTCTTC. Protein: CSAWDREEFF. This chain connects TRBV20-1 to TRBJ2-1; TRBD1 agrees at 9 bases. The ends lost 6 bases at V and 14 bases at J; junction bases unmatched: 5. Germline CDR1 reads DFQATT; CDR2 reads SNEGSKA (reference sequence). CDR3 length: 10 residues.

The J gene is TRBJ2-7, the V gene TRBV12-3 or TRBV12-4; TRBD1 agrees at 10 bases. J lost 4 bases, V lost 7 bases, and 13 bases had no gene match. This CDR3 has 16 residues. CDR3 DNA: TGTGCCAGCACTCTGGCCCCGGGACAGGGGTTTTACGAGCAGTACTTC. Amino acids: CASTLAPGQGFYEQYF.

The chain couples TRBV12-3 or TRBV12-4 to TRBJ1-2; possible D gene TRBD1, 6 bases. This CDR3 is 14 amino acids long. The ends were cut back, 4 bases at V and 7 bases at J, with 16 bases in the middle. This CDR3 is CASSSGRGLGGYTF. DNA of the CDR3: TGTGCCAGCAGTTCGGGACGGGGGCTCGGTGGCTACACCTTC.

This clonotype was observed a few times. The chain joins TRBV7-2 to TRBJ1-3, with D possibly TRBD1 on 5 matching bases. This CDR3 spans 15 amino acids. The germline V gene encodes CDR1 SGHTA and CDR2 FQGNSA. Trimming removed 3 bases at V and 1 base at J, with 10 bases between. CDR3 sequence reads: CASSLGPYSGNTIYF. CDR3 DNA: TGTGCCAGCAGCTTGGGACCTTATTCTGGAAACACCATATATTTT.

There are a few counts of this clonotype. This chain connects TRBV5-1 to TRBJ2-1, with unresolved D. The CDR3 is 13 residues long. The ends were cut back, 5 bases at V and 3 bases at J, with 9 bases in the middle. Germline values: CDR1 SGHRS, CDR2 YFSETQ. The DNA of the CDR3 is TGCGCCAGCAGTCTCGACGGCTACAATGAGCAGTTCTTC. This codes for CASSLDGYNEQFF. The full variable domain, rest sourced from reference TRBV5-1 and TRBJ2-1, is KAGVTQTPRYLIKTRGQQVTLSCSPISGHRSVSWYQQTPGQGLQFLFEYFSETQRNKGNFPGRFSGRQFSNSRSEMNVSTLELGDSALYLCASSLDGYNEQFFGPGTRLTVL.

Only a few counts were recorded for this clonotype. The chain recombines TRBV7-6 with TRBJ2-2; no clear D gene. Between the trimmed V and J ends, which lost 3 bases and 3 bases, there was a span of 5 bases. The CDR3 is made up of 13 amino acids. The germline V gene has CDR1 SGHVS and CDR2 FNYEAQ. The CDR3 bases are TGTGCCAGCAGCTTGTGGGACACCGGGGAGCTGTTTTTT. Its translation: CASSLWDTGELFF.

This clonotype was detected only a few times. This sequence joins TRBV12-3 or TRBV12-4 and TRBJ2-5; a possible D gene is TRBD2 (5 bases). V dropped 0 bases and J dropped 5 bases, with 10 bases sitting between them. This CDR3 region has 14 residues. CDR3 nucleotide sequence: TGTGCCAGCAGTTTAGCGCGGCGGGCGGAGACCCAGTACTTC. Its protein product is CASSLARRAETQYF.

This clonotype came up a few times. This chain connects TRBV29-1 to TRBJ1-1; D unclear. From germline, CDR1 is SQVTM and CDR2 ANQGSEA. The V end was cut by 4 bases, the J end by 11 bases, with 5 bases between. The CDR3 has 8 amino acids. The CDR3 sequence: CSVVGAFF. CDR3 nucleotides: TGCAGCGTTGTCGGGGCTTTCTTT.

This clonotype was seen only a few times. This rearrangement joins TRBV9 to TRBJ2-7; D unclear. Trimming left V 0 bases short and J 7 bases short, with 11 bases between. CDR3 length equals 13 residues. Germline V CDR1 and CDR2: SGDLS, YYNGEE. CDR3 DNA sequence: TGTGCCAGCAGCGTAGATCTCTCCGCGGAGCAGTACTTC. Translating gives CASSVDLSAEQYF.

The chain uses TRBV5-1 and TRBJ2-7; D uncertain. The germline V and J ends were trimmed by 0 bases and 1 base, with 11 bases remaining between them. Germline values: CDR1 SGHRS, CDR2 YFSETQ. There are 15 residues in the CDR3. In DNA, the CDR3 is TGCGCCAGCAGCTTGGATATGGGAAGTTCCTACGAGCAGTACTTC. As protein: CASSLDMGSSYEQYF. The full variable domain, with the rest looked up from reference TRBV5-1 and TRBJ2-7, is KAGVTQTPRYLIKTRGQQVTLSCSPISGHRSVSWYQQTPGQGLQFLFEYFSETQRNKGNFPGRFSGRQFSNSRSEMNVSTLELGDSALYLCASSLDMGSSYEQYFGPGTRLTVT.

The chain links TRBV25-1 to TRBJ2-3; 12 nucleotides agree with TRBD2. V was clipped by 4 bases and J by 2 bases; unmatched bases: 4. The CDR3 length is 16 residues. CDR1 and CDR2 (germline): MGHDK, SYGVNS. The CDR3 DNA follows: TGTGCCAGCAGTGGCCCTAGCGGGAGGGCCACAGATACGCAGTATTTT. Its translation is CASSGPSGRATDTQYF. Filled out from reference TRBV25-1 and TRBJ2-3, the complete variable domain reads EADIYQTPRYLVIGTGKKITLECSQTMGHDKMYWYQQDPGMELHLIHYSYGVNSTEKGDLSSESTVSRIRTEHFPLTLESARPSHTSQYLCASSGPSGRATDTQYFGPGTRLTVL.

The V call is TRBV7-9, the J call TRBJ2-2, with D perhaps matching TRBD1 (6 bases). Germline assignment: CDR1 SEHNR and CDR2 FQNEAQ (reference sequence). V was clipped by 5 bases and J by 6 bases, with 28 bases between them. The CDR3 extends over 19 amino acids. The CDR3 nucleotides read TGTGCCAGCAGCCGCCTGGCGTCAGGGGCCAAGATTATGGCCGGGGAGCTGTTTTTT. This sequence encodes CASSRLASGAKIMAGELFF.

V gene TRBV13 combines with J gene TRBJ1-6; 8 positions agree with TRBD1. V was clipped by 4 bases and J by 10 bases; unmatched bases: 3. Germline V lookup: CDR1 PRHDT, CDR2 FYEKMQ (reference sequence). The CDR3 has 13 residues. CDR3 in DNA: TGTGCCAGCAGCTCTTACAGGGGGTCACCCCTCCACTTT. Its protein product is CASSSYRGSPLHF.

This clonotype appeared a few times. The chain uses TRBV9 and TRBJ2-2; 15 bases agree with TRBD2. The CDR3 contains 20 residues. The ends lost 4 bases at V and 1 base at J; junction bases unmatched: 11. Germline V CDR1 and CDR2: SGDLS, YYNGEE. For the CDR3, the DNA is TGTGCCAGCAGCCCCATAGAGGGACTAGCGGGGGGTGTGAACACCGGGGAGCTGTTTTTT. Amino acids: CASSPIEGLAGGVNTGELFF.

Written as DNA, the CDR3 is TGCGCCAGCAGCCAAGATCGCGGGGCTACACCCCAAAACATTCAGTACTTC. Residues: CASSQDRGATPQNIQYF. The chain couples TRBV4-1 to TRBJ2-4; maybe TRBD2 (6 bases). Germline-derived CDR1 and CDR2 are MGHRA and YSYEKL. The CDR3 is 17 amino acids. The V end lost 0 bases, the J end lost 5 bases, and 17 bases lay between the germline ends.

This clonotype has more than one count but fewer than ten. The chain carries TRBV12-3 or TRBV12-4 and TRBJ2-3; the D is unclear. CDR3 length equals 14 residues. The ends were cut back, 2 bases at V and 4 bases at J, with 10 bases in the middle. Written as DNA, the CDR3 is TGTGCCAGCAGTTTACTGGGTCAGTCAGATACGCAGTATTTT. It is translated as CASSLLGQSDTQYF.

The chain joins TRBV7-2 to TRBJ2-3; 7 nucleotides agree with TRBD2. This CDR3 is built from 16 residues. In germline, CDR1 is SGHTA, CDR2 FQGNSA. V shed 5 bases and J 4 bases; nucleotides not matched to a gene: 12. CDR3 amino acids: CASSPSGARGADTQYF. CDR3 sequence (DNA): TGTGCCAGCAGCCCGAGCGGGGCAAGAGGGGCAGATACGCAGTATTTT.

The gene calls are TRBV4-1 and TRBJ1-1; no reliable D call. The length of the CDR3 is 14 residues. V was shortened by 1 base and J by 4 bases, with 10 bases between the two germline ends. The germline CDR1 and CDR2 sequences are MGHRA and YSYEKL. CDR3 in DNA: TGCGCCAGCAGCCAAGCCCCCGAGGTCACTGAAGCTTTCTTT. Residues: CASSQAPEVTEAFF.

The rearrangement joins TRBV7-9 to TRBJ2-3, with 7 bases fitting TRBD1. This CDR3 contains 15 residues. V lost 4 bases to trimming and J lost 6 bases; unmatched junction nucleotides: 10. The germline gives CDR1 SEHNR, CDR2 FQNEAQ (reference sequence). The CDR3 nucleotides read TGTGCCAGCAGCTCCCCGACAGGGCCATTCGATACGCAGTATTTT. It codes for CASSSPTGPFDTQYF.

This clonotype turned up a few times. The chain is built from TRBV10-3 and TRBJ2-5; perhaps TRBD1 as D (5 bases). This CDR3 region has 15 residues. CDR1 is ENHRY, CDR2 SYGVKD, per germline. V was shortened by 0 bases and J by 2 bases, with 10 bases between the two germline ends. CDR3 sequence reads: CAISESRGTQETQYF. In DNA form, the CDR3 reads TGTGCCATCAGTGAGTCTAGGGGTACACAAGAGACCCAGTACTTC.

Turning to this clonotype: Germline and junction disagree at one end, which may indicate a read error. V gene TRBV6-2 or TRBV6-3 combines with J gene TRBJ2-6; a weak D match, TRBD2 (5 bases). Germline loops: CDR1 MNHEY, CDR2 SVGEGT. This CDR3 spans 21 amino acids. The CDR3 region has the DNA TGTGCCAACAGTTACTCGACTTCTCAAACTGCGAGGGCTCTTGGGGCCAACGTCCTGACTTTC. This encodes CANSYSTSQTARALGANVLTF.

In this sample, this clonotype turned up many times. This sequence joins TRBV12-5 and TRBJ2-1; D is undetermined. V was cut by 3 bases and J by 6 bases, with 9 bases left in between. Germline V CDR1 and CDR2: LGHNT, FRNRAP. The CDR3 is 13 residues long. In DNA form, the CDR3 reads TGTGCTAGTGGTTTCCGAGGTCCCAATGAGCAGTTCTTC. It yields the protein CASGFRGPNEQFF.

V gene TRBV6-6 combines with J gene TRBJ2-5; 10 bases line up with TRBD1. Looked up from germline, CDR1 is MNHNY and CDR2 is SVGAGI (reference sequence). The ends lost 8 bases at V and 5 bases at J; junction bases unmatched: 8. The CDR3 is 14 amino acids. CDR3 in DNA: TGTGCCAGCTTTTGGACAGGGGGAGGGGAGACCCAGTACTTC. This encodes CASFWTGGGETQYF.

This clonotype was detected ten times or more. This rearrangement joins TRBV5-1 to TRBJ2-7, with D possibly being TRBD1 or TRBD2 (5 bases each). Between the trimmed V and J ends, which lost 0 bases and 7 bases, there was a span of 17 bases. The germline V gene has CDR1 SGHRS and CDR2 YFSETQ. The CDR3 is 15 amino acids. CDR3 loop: CASSLGRRAGGEQYF. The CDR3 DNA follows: TGCGCCAGCAGCTTGGGGCGCAGGGCAGGCGGGGAGCAGTACTTC.

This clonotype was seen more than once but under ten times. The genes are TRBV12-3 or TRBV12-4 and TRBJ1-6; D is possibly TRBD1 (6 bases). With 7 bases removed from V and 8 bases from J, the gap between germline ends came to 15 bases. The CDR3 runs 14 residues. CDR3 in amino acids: CASTPGAGYSPLHF. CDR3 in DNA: TGTGCCAGCACCCCAGGGGCAGGGTATTCACCCCTCCACTTT.

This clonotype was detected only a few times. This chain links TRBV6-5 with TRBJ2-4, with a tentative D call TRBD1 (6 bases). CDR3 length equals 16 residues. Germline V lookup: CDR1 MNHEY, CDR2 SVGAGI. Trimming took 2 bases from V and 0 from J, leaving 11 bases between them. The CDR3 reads CASSYGQGKAKNIQYF. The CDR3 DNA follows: TGTGCCAGCAGTTACGGGCAGGGGAAAGCCAAAAACATTCAGTACTTC.